A selection of T cell receptor beta chains follows, all from one sample in a study of blood T cell repertoires in COVID-19. Libraries were prepared by immunoSEQ multiplex PCR; TCRdb keeps only in-frame clonotypes and omits some of them. The sample holds fewer than 120,000 clones, 87% seen once. The sample taken for sequencing was peripheral blood. These receptors all stem from a human donor in a cohort sampled during active COVID-19. CDR3s include the opening cysteine and the closing phenylalanine or tryptophan. Fields, in order: V gene, CDR3 length, D gene, clone size, J gene, CDR3 protein, CDR3 DNA. The D gene is left open where the match is weak. Expanded clones get a size class; other rows say once, few or many, or leave the size out.

TRBV5-6,15,NA,NA,TRBJ1-3,CASSLAPGSGNTIYF,TGTGCCAGCAGCTTGGCCCCAGGCTCTGGAAACACCATATATTTT
TRBV27,16,TRBD2,NA,TRBJ2-1,CASSSGSAVLNNEQFF,TGTGCCAGTTCAAGCGGGAGTGCGGTCCTAAACAATGAGCAGTTCTTC
TRBV12-5,16,NA,NA,TRBJ1-4,CASGSVPFATNEKLFF,TGTGCTAGTGGTTCGGTCCCATTTGCAACTAATGAAAAACTGTTTTTT
TRBV19,17,NA,NA,TRBJ2-3,CASSTPLWGLSTDTQYF,TGTGCCAGTAGTACCCCATTATGGGGCCTGAGCACAGATACGCAGTATTTT
TRBV28,16,NA,NA,TRBJ2-5,CASTLGRTWGQETQYF,TGTGCCAGCACCTTGGGCCGGACTTGGGGCCAAGAGACCCAGTACTTC
TRBV7-9,15,NA,few,TRBJ1-3,CASSLAGAGGNTIYF,TGTGCCAGCAGCTTAGCGGGGGCAGGAGGAAACACCATATATTTT
TRBV6-5,13,NA,NA,TRBJ1-2,CASIGGVGYGYTF,TGTGCCAGCATCGGAGGGGTTGGTTATGGCTACACCTTC
TRBV6-5,14,NA,NA,TRBJ2-2,CASSFNRNTGELFF,TGTGCCAGCAGTTTCAACAGGAACACCGGGGAGCTGTTTTTT
TRBV4-1,14,NA,NA,TRBJ2-4,CASSPGQSKNIQYF,TGCGCCAGCAGCCCAGGACAGTCCAAAAACATTCAGTACTTC
TRBV7-2,15,NA,once,TRBJ2-2,CASSGGASNTGELFF,TGTGCCAGCAGCGGGGGGGCCTCCAACACCGGGGAGCTGTTTTTT
TRBV12-5,13,NA,NA,TRBJ1-5,CASGLGGEQPQHF,TGTGCTAGTGGTTTAGGGGGAGAGCAGCCCCAGCATTTT
TRBV19,15,NA,NA,TRBJ1-2,CASSPRGAWHYGYTF,TGTGCCAGTAGCCCGCGGGGGGCGTGGCACTATGGCTACACCTTC
TRBV10-2,16,NA,NA,TRBJ1-2,CASSESTGGRDYGYTF,TGCGCCAGCAGTGAGTCGACGGGGGGGAGGGACTATGGCTACACCTTC
TRBV5-1,11,NA,NA,TRBJ2-1,CASSSDAAEFF,TGCGCCAGCAGCTCAGACGCGGCGGAGTTCTTC
TRBV18,17,TRBD1,NA,TRBJ2-1,CASSPRGGQGALDEQFF,TGTGCCAGCTCACCTCGGGGAGGACAGGGGGCTCTAGATGAGCAGTTCTTC
TRBV9,18,TRBD2,once,TRBJ2-1,CASSVGGTSGTSYNEQFF,TGTGCCAGCAGCGTGGGGGGGACTAGCGGGACGTCCTACAATGAGCAGTTCTTC
TRBV19,13,NA,NA,TRBJ1-1,CASSQGGDTEAFF,TGTGCCAGTAGCCAAGGGGGGGACACTGAAGCTTTCTTT
TRBV9,16,NA,NA,TRBJ1-1,CASSPHGGTVNTEAFF,TGTGCCAGCAGCCCTCACGGGGGGACGGTGAACACTGAAGCTTTCTTT
TRBV18,16,NA,NA,TRBJ2-1,CASSRITAGGLGEQFF,TGTGCCAGCTCTCGCATCACGGCCGGGGGGCTGGGTGAGCAGTTCTTC
TRBV5-1,14,NA,NA,TRBJ2-7,CASSLARDSYEQYF,TGCGCCAGCAGCTTGGCGAGGGACTCCTACGAGCAGTACTTC
TRBV6-1,15,TRBD1,NA,TRBJ1-2,CASSEGGDRVYGYTF,TGTGCCAGCAGTGAAGGGGGGGACAGGGTCTATGGCTACACCTTC
TRBV29-1,17,TRBD1,once,TRBJ1-1,CSVFIGTGGRGNTEAFF,TGCAGCGTTTTTATCGGGACAGGGGGCCGCGGGAACACTGAAGCTTTCTTT
TRBV28,16,TRBD1,NA,TRBJ1-2,CASTFQTPPGQVVRIF,TGTGCCAGCACATTCCAGACACCCCCGGGACAGGTCGTTCGGATCTTC
TRBV5-1,14,TRBD1,NA,TRBJ1-2,CASSSDRVNYGYTF,TGCGCCAGCAGCTCGGACAGGGTCAACTATGGCTACACCTTC
TRBV27,15,NA,NA,TRBJ2-1,CASSFVQRPYNEQFF,TGTGCCAGCAGTTTCGTACAACGCCCTTACAATGAGCAGTTCTTC
TRBV29-1,17,NA,few,TRBJ1-2,CSVEGNPLPTGKGGYTF,TGCAGCGTTGAAGGGAATCCTCTCCCCACAGGGAAGGGTGGCTACACCTTC
TRBV11-1,13,NA,NA,TRBJ2-3,CASSFSYLDTQYF,TGTGCCAGCAGCTTTTCCTACTTGGATACGCAGTATTTT
TRBV4-2,16,NA,NA,TRBJ2-6,CASSQVGHSGANVLTF,TGTGCCAGCAGCCAAGTCGGACACTCTGGGGCCAACGTCCTGACTTTC
TRBV9,15,NA,NA,TRBJ1-5,CASSVGGTPNQPQHF,TGTGCCAGCAGCGTAGGCGGGACTCCCAATCAGCCCCAGCATTTT
TRBV25-1,16,TRBD1,once,TRBJ2-2,CASTETDRANTGELFF,TGTGCCAGCACTGAAACGGACAGGGCGAACACCGGGGAGCTGTTTTTT
TRBV6-6,14,TRBD1,NA,TRBJ1-1,CASSFTGGNTEAFF,TGTGCCAGCAGTTTTACAGGGGGGAACACTGAAGCTTTCTTT
TRBV3-1/TRBV3-2,13,NA,NA,TRBJ2-5,CASGRTVQETQYF,TGTGCCAGCGGCAGGACAGTCCAAGAGACCCAGTACTTC
TRBV7-9,17,TRBD1,few,TRBJ2-1,CASSLGLDRGPYNEQFF,TGTGCCAGCAGCTTAGGCTTAGACAGGGGGCCCTACAATGAGCAGTTCTTC
TRBV30,14,TRBD1,NA,TRBJ1-2,CAWSVPARGYGYTF,TGTGCCTGGAGTGTACCCGCCAGGGGGTATGGCTACACCTTC
TRBV2,16,TRBD2,NA,TRBJ2-1,CASELSSGRAYNEQFF,TGTGCCAGCGAACTGAGTAGCGGGAGGGCCTACAATGAGCAGTTCTTC
TRBV27,15,NA,few,TRBJ2-7,CASRLMGGYPYEQYF,TGTGCCAGCAGACTAATGGGGGGATACCCCTACGAGCAGTACTTC
TRBV29-1,10,NA,NA,TRBJ2-7,CSVGGDEQYF,TGCAGCGTTGGCGGGGACGAGCAGTACTTC
TRBV29-1,13,NA,once,TRBJ1-1,CSVGGRMNTEAFF,TGCAGCGTTGGGGGGCGAATGAACACTGAAGCTTTCTTT
TRBV9,17,TRBD1,NA,TRBJ2-5,CASSVATGDRGRETQYF,TGTGCCAGCAGCGTAGCTACTGGGGACAGGGGTCGTGAGACCCAGTACTTC
TRBV20-1,11,TRBD1,NA,TRBJ2-1,CSADRVDEQFF,TGCAGTGCTGACAGGGTTGATGAGCAGTTCTTC
TRBV4-1,15,NA,once,TRBJ2-3,CASRPNPVSTDTQYF,TGCGCCAGCAGACCAAACCCAGTTAGCACAGATACGCAGTATTTT
TRBV7-9,16,TRBD1,NA,TRBJ1-5,CASSLMGTGGGQPQHF,TGTGCCAGCAGCTTAATGGGGACAGGGGGCGGTCAGCCCCAGCATTTT
TRBV27,18,TRBD1,once,TRBJ2-2,CASSPYTLTGTGTGELFF,TGTGCCAGCAGTCCCTATACCTTGACAGGGACGGGGACCGGGGAGCTGTTTTTT
TRBV3-1/TRBV3-2,19,TRBD1,NA,TRBJ2-5,CASSHFLRGRGNEGETQYF,TGTGCCAGCAGCCATTTTTTAAGGGGCAGGGGGAATGAGGGGGAGACCCAGTACTTC
TRBV10-2,12,NA,NA,TRBJ2-3,CASSEAFREQYF,TGCGCCAGCAGTGAAGCATTTCGAGAGCAGTATTTT
TRBV7-6,15,NA,NA,TRBJ2-2,CASTLDPTGTGELFF,TGTGCCAGCACCCTAGACCCCACAGGTACCGGGGAGCTGTTTTTT